The clone carrying this T cell receptor (beta chain) was observed many times. Its specificity is not known. This sample stems from a study of early T cells in non-severe SARS-CoV-2 infection. Study context: Sequenced material consisted of bulk RNA (from unsorted whole blood), and chains were unpaired.

The CDR3 is made up of 14 amino acids. The junction had 6 bases not matched to a gene; V was cut back by 6 bases and J by 4 bases. Broader study findings: Private and CD4 specificities were missed by VDJdb matching, which favored anti-spike CD8 responses.

As part of library construction, unique molecular identifiers were attached to individual cDNA molecules. TCRdb called the 5' RACE reads again in MiXCR, with one record for every CDR3 protein. Among just under 65,000 distinct CDR3 sequences listed, around 13% were seen once. The chain is built from TRBV12-3 or TRBV12-4 and TRBJ2-7; 10 nucleotides match TRBD1. This receptor was taken from an adult who was a healthcare worker with PCR-confirmed SARS-CoV-2 infection or an uninfected control (not recorded which). The sample taken for sequencing was whole blood. CDR3 protein: CASSGQGVLYEQYF. The CDR3 nucleotides read TGTGCCAGCAGCGGACAGGGGGTTCTATACGAGCAGTACTTC.